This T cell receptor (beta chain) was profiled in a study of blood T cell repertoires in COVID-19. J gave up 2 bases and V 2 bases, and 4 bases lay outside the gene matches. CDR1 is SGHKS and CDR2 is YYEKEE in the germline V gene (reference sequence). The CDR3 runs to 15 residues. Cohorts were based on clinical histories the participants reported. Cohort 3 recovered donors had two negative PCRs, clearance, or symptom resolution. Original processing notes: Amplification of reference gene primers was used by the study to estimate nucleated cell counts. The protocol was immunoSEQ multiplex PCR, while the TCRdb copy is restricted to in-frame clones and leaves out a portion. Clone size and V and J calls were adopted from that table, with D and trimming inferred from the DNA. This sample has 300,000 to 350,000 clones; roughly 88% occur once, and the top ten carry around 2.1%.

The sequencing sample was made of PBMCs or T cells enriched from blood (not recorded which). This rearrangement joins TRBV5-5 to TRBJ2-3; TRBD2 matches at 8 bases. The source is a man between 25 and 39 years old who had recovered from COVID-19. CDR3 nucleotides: TGTGCCAGCAGCTTTAGCGGGGTGATCACAGATACGCAGTATTTT. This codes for CASSFSGVITDTQYF.